These T cell receptor beta chains were read from a single sample in a study of shared clonotypes between healthy human individuals. Some clones are missing from TCRdb's copy, which holds only in-frame ones; the method was immunoSEQ multiplex PCR. The profile covers a few hundred thousand clones, with over 95% appearing a single time and 0.11% taken by the ten largest. What was sequenced was naive CD8+ T cells sorted from blood. These receptors all stem from a woman in her 30s in good health. The CDR3 runs from the conserved cysteine through the conserved F or W. Each record gives: D gene, V gene, clone size, J gene, CDR3 protein, CDR3 DNA. D genes are given only for firm matches. Only some rows state a clone size, as once, few, many or a class for expanded clones.

d_gene: TRBD2
v_gene: TRBV10-1
abundance: -
j_gene: TRBJ2-2
CDR3aa: CARTELAYGELFF
CDR3nt: TGCGCCAGGACAGAACTAGCGTACGGGGAGCTGTTTTTT

d_gene: -
v_gene: TRBV11-2
abundance: -
j_gene: TRBJ1-1
CDR3aa: CASSLWGGVPEAFF
CDR3nt: TGTGCCAGCAGCTTATGGGGTGGGGTGCCTGAAGCTTTCTTT

d_gene: TRBD1
v_gene: TRBV5-6
abundance: -
j_gene: TRBJ2-2
CDR3aa: CASRDRESGELFF
CDR3nt: TGTGCCAGCAGGGACAGGGAATCCGGGGAGCTGTTTTTT

d_gene: TRBD2
v_gene: TRBV7-6
abundance: -
j_gene: TRBJ2-7
CDR3aa: CASSIGLVSEQYF
CDR3nt: TGTGCCAGCAGCATTGGACTAGTCAGCGAGCAGTACTTC

d_gene: -
v_gene: TRBV5-4
abundance: -
j_gene: TRBJ2-7
CDR3aa: CASSLGDRSYEQYF
CDR3nt: TGTGCCAGCAGCTTGGGGGACCGCTCCTACGAGCAGTACTTC

d_gene: -
v_gene: TRBV29-1
abundance: once
j_gene: TRBJ2-7
CDR3aa: CSVQSAENYEQYF
CDR3nt: TGCAGCGTTCAGTCAGCGGAGAACTACGAGCAGTACTTC

d_gene: TRBD1
v_gene: TRBV28
abundance: -
j_gene: TRBJ2-2
CDR3aa: CASSLEPATGGNTGELFF
CDR3nt: TGTGCCAGCAGTTTAGAGCCGGCGACAGGGGGTAACACCGGGGAGCTGTTTTTT

d_gene: -
v_gene: TRBV13
abundance: -
j_gene: TRBJ2-7
CDR3aa: CASSLGAGDEQYF
CDR3nt: TGTGCCAGCAGCTTAGGAGCAGGGGACGAGCAGTACTTC

d_gene: -
v_gene: TRBV2
abundance: -
j_gene: TRBJ1-2
CDR3aa: CASSGRGVLSNYGYTF
CDR3nt: TGTGCCAGCAGTGGACGGGGGGTACTCTCTAACTATGGCTACACCTTC

d_gene: TRBD1
v_gene: TRBV5-1
abundance: -
j_gene: TRBJ2-5
CDR3aa: CASSMTGQGGETQYF
CDR3nt: TGCGCCAGCAGCATGACGGGACAGGGCGGGGAGACCCAGTACTTC

d_gene: -
v_gene: TRBV2
abundance: -
j_gene: TRBJ2-5
CDR3aa: CASRVGFFGETQYF
CDR3nt: TGTGCCAGCAGAGTCGGATTCTTCGGGGAGACCCAGTACTTC

d_gene: TRBD1
v_gene: TRBV7-6
abundance: -
j_gene: TRBJ2-6
CDR3aa: CASSLDSGTGLSGANVLTF
CDR3nt: TGTGCCAGCAGCTTAGATTCCGGGACAGGGTTGTCGGGGGCCAACGTCCTGACTTTC

d_gene: TRBD1
v_gene: TRBV27
abundance: -
j_gene: TRBJ2-7
CDR3aa: CASSLEGTGAISYEQYF
CDR3nt: TGTGCCAGCAGTTTAGAAGGGACAGGGGCCATCTCCTACGAGCAGTACTTC

d_gene: TRBD2
v_gene: TRBV19
abundance: -
j_gene: TRBJ2-7
CDR3aa: CASSIGGGDAGYEQYF
CDR3nt: TGTGCCAGTAGTATAGGGGGAGGGGATGCGGGCTACGAGCAGTACTTC

d_gene: -
v_gene: TRBV27
abundance: -
j_gene: TRBJ2-7
CDR3aa: CASSSTRGYEQYF
CDR3nt: TGTGCCAGCAGTTCCACCCGGGGCTACGAGCAGTACTTC

d_gene: -
v_gene: TRBV28
abundance: -
j_gene: TRBJ2-3
CDR3aa: CASTFWASGADTQYF
CDR3nt: TGTGCCAGCACCTTCTGGGCAAGTGGGGCAGATACGCAGTATTTT

d_gene: TRBD2
v_gene: TRBV7-3
abundance: -
j_gene: TRBJ2-5
CDR3aa: CASSLNLAGDETQYF
CDR3nt: TGTGCCAGCAGCTTAAATCTAGCGGGAGACGAGACCCAGTACTTC

d_gene: -
v_gene: TRBV28
abundance: -
j_gene: TRBJ1-5
CDR3aa: CASSGPSDNQPQHF
CDR3nt: TGTGCCAGCAGTGGGCCATCCGACAATCAGCCCCAGCATTTT